Listed below are T cell receptor beta chains from one sample, sequenced in a study of early stage breast cancer tumors. Clones were read by immunoSEQ multiplex PCR, and TCRdb kept only the in-frame ones, dropping some. The table lists some 8,000 clones, 70% to 80% of them singletons. The sample consisted of normal breast tissue next to the tumor. Source of these receptors: a person aged 55 to 75 with breast cancer. Both conserved end residues are trimmed from each CDR3. Fields, in order: CDR3 protein, J gene, clone size, V gene. The size entry is marked missing in some rows and otherwise reads once, few, many or a size class.

CDR3: ASSLVLAGVYEQF
J: TRBJ2-1
size: once
V: TRBV7-9

CDR3: ASSLLETQY
J: TRBJ2-5
size: .
V: TRBV5-1

CDR3: ASSTGTGIYEQY
J: TRBJ2-7
size: .
V: TRBV19

CDR3: ASSTGDANQPQH
J: TRBJ1-5
size: .
V: TRBV6-5

CDR3: ASSKVSFGRAGELF
J: TRBJ2-2
size: .
V: TRBV21-1

CDR3: ASSNSRQGGVEKLF
J: TRBJ1-4
size: .
V: TRBV13

CDR3: ASSLVPAGNTIY
J: TRBJ1-3
size: .
V: TRBV5-1

CDR3: ASSAGVYNEQF
J: TRBJ2-1
size: .
V: TRBV2

CDR3: ASSLRRGELF
J: TRBJ2-2
size: .
V: TRBV7-3

CDR3: ASSQVLAGAETQY
J: TRBJ2-5
size: .
V: TRBV4-1

CDR3: ASSLLFGTASSGNTIY
J: TRBJ1-3
size: .
V: TRBV7-6

CDR3: SALPTGFETQY
J: TRBJ2-5
size: .
V: TRBV29-1

CDR3: ASRKQETQY
J: TRBJ2-5
size: .
V: TRBV2

CDR3: ASSPGGQGAYEQY
J: TRBJ2-7
size: .
V: TRBV5-4

CDR3: ASSPQVGGSGRARDTQY
J: TRBJ2-3
size: .
V: TRBV4-2

CDR3: AIGYEGNEQF
J: TRBJ2-1
size: once
V: TRBV10-3

CDR3: ASSPLQGRDEQF
J: TRBJ2-1
size: .
V: TRBV18

CDR3: ASSPTRWNNEKLF
J: TRBJ1-4
size: .
V: TRBV7-8

CDR3: ASSMGASAPYEQY
J: TRBJ2-7
size: .
V: TRBV19

CDR3: ASSPNQAGSDTQY
J: TRBJ2-3
size: once
V: TRBV13

CDR3: ASSLVEDRAYEQY
J: TRBJ2-7
size: .
V: TRBV6-5

CDR3: ASSRTSGLAFNEQF
J: TRBJ2-1
size: few
V: TRBV4-1

CDR3: ASSVGLRDTQY
J: TRBJ2-3
size: .
V: TRBV9

CDR3: ASTRNRAKGGETQY
J: TRBJ2-5
size: .
V: TRBV21-1

CDR3: ASSLEQDPVKQY
J: TRBJ2-7
size: .
V: TRBV5-1

CDR3: AWNVRQLNTEAF
J: TRBJ1-1
size: .
V: TRBV30

CDR3: ASSLAGNGNTIY
J: TRBJ1-3
size: .
V: TRBV18

CDR3: ASSQPVRGTEAF
J: TRBJ1-1
size: few
V: TRBV4-1

CDR3: ASSTGLAGVYEQY
J: TRBJ2-7
size: few
V: TRBV6-1

CDR3: ASSSRGRGGTEAF
J: TRBJ1-1
size: .
V: TRBV7-9

CDR3: ASSPLRGRGDTQY
J: TRBJ2-3
size: .
V: TRBV6-5

CDR3: ASSNHPTGGTDTQY
J: TRBJ2-3
size: .
V: TRBV19

CDR3: ASSLKGTDTQY
J: TRBJ2-3
size: .
V: TRBV9

CDR3: ANSLLGGGRNTEAF
J: TRBJ1-1
size: .
V: TRBV28

CDR3: ASRGTFSHEQY
J: TRBJ2-7
size: few
V: TRBV14

CDR3: ASSEDPGATQY
J: TRBJ2-3
size: .
V: TRBV5-4

CDR3: ASSDRGGEQY
J: TRBJ2-7
size: once
V: TRBV19

CDR3: AWSERGNQPQH
J: TRBJ1-5
size: .
V: TRBV30

CDR3: ASRRGGGYEQY
J: TRBJ2-7
size: .
V: TRBV7-8

CDR3: ASSGRDRVLNEQF
J: TRBJ2-1
size: .
V: TRBV6-1

CDR3: ASSQDWGRAGNTIY
J: TRBJ1-3
size: .
V: TRBV4-2

CDR3: ASSLGSPGHGYT
J: TRBJ1-2
size: .
V: TRBV7-2

CDR3: ASSSIAGRRERSYEQY
J: TRBJ2-7
size: .
V: TRBV7-9

CDR3: ASSRGGAEQY
J: TRBJ2-7
size: .
V: TRBV6-5

CDR3: ASSDTGQGVGGYT
J: TRBJ1-2
size: large
V: TRBV6-4

CDR3: ASRRGSNQPQH
J: TRBJ1-5
size: .
V: TRBV28